The source of this T cell receptor (beta chain) is a study of T-cell reconstitution after alpha-beta-depleted transplantation in children. V lost 2 bases and J lost 8; bases outside the gene matches: 11. CDR1 and CDR2 from the germline V gene are SGDLS and YYNGEE. CDR3 length: 15 residues. During its preparation, the TCRbeta library received unique molecular identifiers. TCRdb itself ran the PCR reads through MiXCR, one entry per CDR3 protein. This sample carries about 500,000 distinct CDR3 sequences, 30% to 35% of them seen once, and the ten largest clones take 2% to 3%. The receptor was derived from a human donor who donated a stem cell graft to a child with aplastic anemia. The chain recombines TRBV9 with TRBJ2-5, with 8 bases matching TRBD1. Here the sequenced sample was PBMCs from the stem cell graft donor, taken from the stem cell graft. CDR3 DNA: TGTGCCAGCAGCGTGGGCGGACAGGGCGGTGGAACCCAGTACTTC. Protein: CASSVGGQGGGTQYF.